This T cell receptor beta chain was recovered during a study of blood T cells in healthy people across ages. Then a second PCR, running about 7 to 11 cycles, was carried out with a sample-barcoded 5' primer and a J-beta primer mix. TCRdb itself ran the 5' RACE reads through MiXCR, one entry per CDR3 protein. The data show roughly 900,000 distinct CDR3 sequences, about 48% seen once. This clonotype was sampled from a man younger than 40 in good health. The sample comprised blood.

The CDR3 region is CSAREGGGNTGELFF. CDR3 nucleotides: TGCAGTGCTAGAGAAGGCGGGGGTAACACCGGGGAGCTGTTTTTT. This chain connects TRBV20-1 to TRBJ2-2; TRBD2 matches 7 bases. Germline V gene lookup returns CDR1 DFQATT and CDR2 SNEGSKA (reference sequence). This CDR3 has 15 amino acids. The J segment lost 2 bases and the V segment lost 0 bases, leaving 3 bases of the junction unmatched.